These 29 T cell receptor beta chains were sequenced from one sample in a study of shared clonotypes between healthy human individuals. Sequenced by immunoSEQ multiplex PCR; TCRdb stores in-frame clones only, minus some. The sample lists 780,000 or so clones; approximately 72% were seen once. The sequenced material came from memory CD4+ T cells sorted from blood. Described subset: CD45RA-negative fraction. The receptors here all came from a woman under 40 in good health.

The sample holds many counts of this clone. The V gene is TRBV5-1, the J gene TRBJ2-3; maybe TRBD2 (5 bases). This CDR3 comprises 15 residues. V lost 0 bases and J lost 4, with 12 bases in between. The germline V gene encodes CDR1 SGHRS and CDR2 YFSETQ. The CDR3 DNA reads TGCGCCAGCAGCTTGGGTCTGTCGGGGTCAGATACGCAGTATTTT. Its protein is CASSLGLSGSDTQYF.

This clone was seen just once. The genes are TRBV5-4 and TRBJ2-3; 9 bases are shared with TRBD1. V trimming: 0 bases; J trimming: 3 bases; junction bases outside the gene matches: 5. CDR3 length equals 16 residues. Germline CDR1 reads SGHNT; CDR2 reads YYREEE (reference sequence). The CDR3 is CASSLGGTGMTDTQYF. As DNA, the CDR3 is TGTGCCAGCAGCTTGGGGGGGACAGGGATGACAGATACGCAGTATTTT.

The chain couples TRBV6-1 to TRBJ1-1, with D perhaps TRBD1 (5 bases). This CDR3 has 15 amino acids. Germline values: CDR1 MNHNS, CDR2 SASEGT. Between the trimmed V and J ends, which lost 8 bases and 2 bases, there was a span of 18 bases. CDR3 DNA sequence: TGTGCCAGCTCGTTTAGGGTAGACAGTAACACTGAAGCTTTCTTT. Translation: CASSFRVDSNTEAFF.

The rearrangement uses TRBV7-2 and TRBJ2-1; tentatively, D is TRBD1 or TRBD2 (6 bases each). The CDR3 sequence is 16 residues long. Germline V gives CDR1 SGHTA, CDR2 FQGNSA. V lost 7 bases and J lost 7, with 23 bases in between. CDR3 nucleotide sequence: TGTGCCAGCATCAAGAGGGTGGCAGGGGCGGGGAATGAGCAGTTCTTC. It codes for CASIKRVAGAGNEQFF.

The V gene is TRBV10-3, the J gene TRBJ1-1, with D tentatively TRBD1 (6 bases). CDR1 is ENHRY and CDR2 is SYGVKD in the germline V gene. The CDR3 spans 14 residues. V lost 2 bases and J lost 5, with 12 bases in between. CDR3 in DNA: TGTGCCATCAGTGAGAATGGGGGGCCGACTGAAGCTTTCTTT. This gives the protein CAISENGGPTEAFF.

The chain links TRBV27 to TRBJ1-5, with a weak D call TRBD1 (5 bases). This CDR3 spans 13 amino acids. The germline gives CDR1 MNHEY, CDR2 SMNVEV (reference sequence). Trimming left V 2 bases short and J 4 bases short, with 6 bases between. CDR3 protein: CASSLDRNQPQHF. CDR3 in DNA: TGTGCCAGCAGTTTAGACAGAAATCAGCCCCAGCATTTT.

This chain uses TRBV18 with TRBJ1-2, with 7 bases lining up with TRBD1. Per the germline V gene, CDR1 is KGHSH and CDR2 is LQKENI. The ends lost 5 bases at V and 4 bases at J; junction bases unmatched: 13. The CDR3 covers 16 residues. CDR3 DNA sequence: TGTGCCAGCTCAGGATCTACAGGGGCCGGAGGCTATGGCTACACCTTC. Encoded protein: CASSGSTGAGGYGYTF. The whole variable domain, remainder taken from reference TRBV18 and TRBJ1-2, is NAGVMQNPRHLVRRRGQEARLRCSPMKGHSHVYWYRQLPEEGLKFMVYLQKENIIDESGMPKERFSAEFPKEGPSILRIQQVVRGDSAAYFCASSGSTGAGGYGYTFGSGTRLTVV.

There are a few counts of this clone. The J gene is TRBJ2-3, the V gene TRBV27; tentatively, D is TRBD2 (6 bases). The CDR3 is 14 amino acids. Germline CDR1 MNHEY, CDR2 SMNVEV (reference sequence). Trimming removed 8 bases from V and 4 bases from J, with 16 bases in between. CDR3 bases: TGTGCCAGCCGTTGGGGCGGGATAGCAGATACGCAGTATTTT. Residues: CASRWGGIADTQYF.

V usage is TRBV5-5 and J usage is TRBJ1-2; 7 bases fit TRBD1. Unmatched junction bases numbered 20, after V lost 4 bases and J lost 2 bases. Germline CDR1 and CDR2: SGHKS and YYEKEE (reference sequence). The CDR3 covers 19 residues. CDR3 residues: CASSTNRGTIRSSNYGYTF. CDR3 in DNA: TGTGCCAGCAGCACCAACAGGGGCACAATCCGTTCATCAAACTATGGCTACACCTTC.

The chain recombines TRBV6-1 with TRBJ2-2, with D hard to call. V lost 2 bases and J lost 4, with 11 bases in between. CDR3 size: 15 residues. Per the germline V gene, CDR1 is MNHNS and CDR2 is SASEGT. The CDR3 coding sequence is TGTGCCAGCAGTGAATTAGGGCCAGGCACCGGGGAGCTGTTTTTT. This encodes CASSELGPGTGELFF.

V gene TRBV6-1 combines with J gene TRBJ2-5; TRBD1 might be the D (5 bases). V was clipped by 6 bases and J by 4 bases, with 18 bases between them. The V gene's germline CDR1 is MNHNS and CDR2 SASEGT. The CDR3 loop spans 15 amino acids. The CDR3, as DNA: TGTGCCAGCAGAAGCAGGGTACACCTAGGAGAGACCCAGTACTTC. It translates to CASRSRVHLGETQYF.

Remarks on this clone: The same CDR3 also results from other DNA sequences found in this sample. The rearrangement links TRBV5-1 to TRBJ1-1; the D is unclear. Trimming removed 4 bases at V and 1 base at J, with 8 bases between. CDR1 and CDR2 from the germline V gene are SGHRS and YFSETQ. CDR3 size: 13 residues. CDR3 nucleotides: TGCGCCAGCAGCCCGCAGGAGAACACTGAAGCTTTCTTT. Its protein is CASSPQENTEAFF.

The chain recombines TRBV5-8 with TRBJ2-2; 8 nucleotides agree with TRBD1. V shed 4 bases and J 3 bases; nucleotides not matched to a gene: 5. Germline-derived CDR1 and CDR2 are SGHTS and YDEGEE. The CDR3 loop spans 15 amino acids. The CDR3 DNA follows: TGTGCCAGCAGCCGTGAGGACAGGGACACCGGGGAGCTGTTTTTT. Amino acid sequence: CASSREDRDTGELFF.

Notes on this clone: At the DNA level, this CDR3 is encoded by other sequences in the same sample as well. This chain connects TRBV5-4 to TRBJ1-3; maybe TRBD1 (5 bases). Trimming stripped 4 bases from V and 4 bases from J, with 12 bases between. Germline V CDR1 and CDR2: SGHNT, YYREEE (reference sequence). The CDR3 is 14 residues long. This chain's CDR3 is CASSPDRRGNTIYF. CDR3 sequence (DNA): TGTGCCAGCAGCCCTGACAGAAGAGGAAACACCATATATTTT.

The rearrangement joins TRBV7-3 to TRBJ2-1; either TRBD1 or TRBD2 may fit D (6 bases each). The CDR3 covers 13 residues. With 3 bases removed from V and 9 bases from J, the gap between germline ends came to 12 bases. Germline V lookup: CDR1 SGHTA, CDR2 FQGTGA. The CDR3 is CASSFTQGGEQFF. The CDR3 DNA is TGTGCCAGCAGCTTTACACAGGGAGGTGAGCAGTTCTTC.

This sequence joins TRBV30 and TRBJ1-2, with unresolved D. Germline CDR1 GTSNPN, CDR2 SVGIG (reference sequence). The V gene lost 3 bases and the J gene lost 10 bases, with 21 bases spanning the gap. The CDR3 extends over 14 amino acids. CDR3 region: CAWSPGGQARHYTF. CDR3 in DNA: TGTGCCTGGAGCCCAGGTGGGCAGGCCCGCCACTACACCTTC.

The chain is built from TRBV7-8 and TRBJ2-1; D is perhaps TRBD2 (5 bases). Trimming shortened V by 2 bases and J by 7 bases, and 18 bases separated the two germline ends. Germline CDR1 and CDR2: SGHVS and FQNEAQ. The CDR3 has 16 amino acids. CDR3 DNA sequence: TGTGCCAGCAGCTTATATGGGATAGGGTGGACTAATGAGCAGTTCTTC. Translating it yields CASSLYGIGWTNEQFF. The full variable domain, rest sourced from reference TRBV7-8 and TRBJ2-1, is GAGVSQSPRYKVAKRGQDVALRCDPISGHVSLFWYQQALGQGPEFLTYFQNEAQLDKSGLPSDRFFAERPEGSVSTLKIQRTQQEDSAVYLCASSLYGIGWTNEQFFGPGTRLTVL.

V is TRBV28 and J is TRBJ1-2, with D possibly TRBD1 on 6 matching bases. V lost 6 bases and J 4 bases, leaving 15 bases between the germline ends. The CDR3 is 14 residues long. CDR1 MDHEN and CDR2 SYDVKM come from the germline V gene. The CDR3 bases are TGTGCCAGCAGCCCCGGACAGTGGACCTATGGCTACACCTTC. It codes for CASSPGQWTYGYTF.

As regards this clone: A far larger clone is one base from this, pointing to a likely read error. The same CDR3 can be traced to other DNA sequences in this sample. The CDR3 DNA sequence: TGTGCCAGCAGCCAAGCACTGGGGGTCTACGAGCAGTATTTC. Its protein is CASSQALGVYEQYF. This chain links TRBV4-2 with TRBJ2-7; perhaps D is TRBD1 or TRBD2 (5 bases each). Germline CDR1 and CDR2: LGHNA and YNFKEQ. CDR3 length: 14 residues.

DNA for the CDR3: TGCGCCAGCAGCTTGGGGGCAGGGCGTGGGGAGACCCAGTACTTC. Translating it yields CASSLGAGRGETQYF. The V call is TRBV5-1, the J call TRBJ2-5; TRBD1 might be the D (5 bases). Germline assignment: CDR1 SGHRS and CDR2 YFSETQ. This CDR3 spans 15 amino acids. V lost 0 bases to trimming and J lost 5 bases, with 14 bases between them.

The chain uses TRBV30 and TRBJ2-3; maybe TRBD2 (7 bases). The CDR3 is 13 residues long. The germline V and J ends were trimmed by 8 bases and 4 bases, with 16 bases remaining between them. Germline CDR1 and CDR2: GTSNPN and SVGIG (reference sequence). The CDR3 loop reads CARAGKGADTQYF. CDR3 DNA sequence: TGTGCCCGAGCGGGGAAGGGGGCAGATACGCAGTATTTT.

The chain recombines TRBV7-2 with TRBJ2-1; 8 positions match TRBD2. V was pared by 2 bases and J by 4 bases, with 4 bases of the junction left unmatched. The CDR3 has 15 residues. Germline loops: CDR1 SGHTA, CDR2 FQGNSA. The CDR3 DNA sequence: TGTGCCAGCAGCTTATATACGGGAGGGTACAATGAGCAGTTCTTC. Protein product: CASSLYTGGYNEQFF.

This clone was picked up a small number of times. Other DNA sequences within the sample encode an identical CDR3. The V gene is TRBV5-1, the J gene TRBJ1-1, with no clear D. The CDR3 has 13 amino acids. CDR1 and CDR2 from the germline V gene are SGHRS and YFSETQ. V gave up 0 bases and J gave up 1 base, with 4 bases separating them. The CDR3 DNA reads TGCGCCAGCAGCTTGGACGCGAACACTGAAGCTTTCTTT. This sequence encodes CASSLDANTEAFF.

The V and J genes are TRBV19 and TRBJ2-7; tentatively, D is TRBD1 or TRBD2 (5 bases each). The CDR3 sequence is 12 residues long. Trimming removed 11 bases from V and 1 base from J, with 12 bases in between. The germline V gene encodes CDR1 LNHDA and CDR2 SQIVND (reference sequence). CDR3 in DNA: TGTGCCGGGACCAATCGATCCTACGAGCAGTACTTC. It specifies CAGTNRSYEQYF.

There are many counts of this clone. V and J are TRBV30 and TRBJ1-1; no clear D gene. Trimming took off 4 bases at V and 1 base at J, with 13 bases between the two ends. The CDR3 has 14 amino acids. CDR1 is GTSNPN, CDR2 SVGIG, per germline (reference sequence). The CDR3 loop is CAWKWEGRNTEAFF. The CDR3, as DNA: TGTGCCTGGAAATGGGAGGGCCGGAACACTGAAGCTTTCTTT.

The rearrangement uses TRBV11-2 and TRBJ1-3; D not resolved. Between the trimmed V and J ends, which lost 1 base and 3 bases, there was a span of 4 bases. Germline assignment: CDR1 SGHAT and CDR2 FQNNGV. This CDR3 is 13 amino acids long. CDR3: CASSLGGGNTIYF. The CDR3 DNA is TGTGCCAGCAGCTTAGGTGGTGGAAACACCATATATTTT.

Note on this clone: This specimen includes other DNA sequences encoding the same CDR3. This chain joins TRBV20-1 and TRBJ2-7; D is ambiguous. V lost 3 bases and J 4 bases, leaving 7 bases between the germline ends. From germline, CDR1 is DFQATT and CDR2 SNEGSKA (reference sequence). The CDR3 sequence is 11 residues long. CDR3 sequence (DNA): TGCAGTGCTAGTAGTTCGTACGAGCAGTACTTC. Encoded protein: CSASSSYEQYF.

This rearrangement joins TRBV7-3 to TRBJ2-1; D remains unclear. The CDR3 extends over 13 amino acids. Germline V lookup: CDR1 SGHTA, CDR2 FQGTGA. Trimming pared 0 bases from V and 8 bases from J, leaving 8 bases between. CDR3 residues: CASSLTIGHEQFF. The DNA for the CDR3 is TGTGCCAGCAGCTTAACGATCGGCCATGAGCAGTTCTTC.

The chain recombines TRBV2 with TRBJ2-7; a possible D gene is TRBD2 (6 bases). Between the trimmed V and J ends, which lost 4 bases and 5 bases, there was a span of 15 bases. Per germline, CDR1 SNHLY and CDR2 FYNNEI. The CDR3 is made up of 14 amino acids. The CDR3 DNA reads TGTGCCAGCAGTGGGAGGGGAGCACTAGACGAGCAGTACTTC. Amino acids: CASSGRGALDEQYF. Drawing the rest from reference TRBV2 and TRBJ2-7, the complete variable domain is EPEVTQTPSHQVTQMGQEVILRCVPISNHLYFYWYRQILGQKVEFLVSFYNNEISEKSEIFDDQFSVERPDGSNFTLKIRSTKLEDSAMYFCASSGRGALDEQYFGPGTRLTVT.